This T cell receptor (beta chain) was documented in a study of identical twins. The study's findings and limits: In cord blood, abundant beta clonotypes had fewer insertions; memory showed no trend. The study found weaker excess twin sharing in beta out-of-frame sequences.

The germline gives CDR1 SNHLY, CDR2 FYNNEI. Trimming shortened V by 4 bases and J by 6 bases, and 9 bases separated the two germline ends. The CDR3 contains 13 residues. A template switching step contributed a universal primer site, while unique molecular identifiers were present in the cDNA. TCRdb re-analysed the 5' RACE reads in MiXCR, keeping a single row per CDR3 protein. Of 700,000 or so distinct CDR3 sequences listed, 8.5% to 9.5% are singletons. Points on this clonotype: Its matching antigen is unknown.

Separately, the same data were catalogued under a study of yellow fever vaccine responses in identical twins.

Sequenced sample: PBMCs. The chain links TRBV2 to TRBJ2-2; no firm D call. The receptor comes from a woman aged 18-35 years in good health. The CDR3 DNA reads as TGTGCCAGCAGTGGCACTGGTGCCGGGGAGCTGTTTTTT. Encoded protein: CASSGTGAGELFF.